The 32 T cell receptor beta chains given below trace back to one sample, sequenced in a study of graft-versus-host responses after intestinal transplantation. Assay: immunoSEQ multiplex PCR; the TCRdb copy retains only in-frame clones and omits some. The data contain more than 80,000 clones, approximately 88% of them singletons. Their antigen targets remain unknown. The source material was unstimulated CD4+ T cells sorted from spleen or lymph node cells, sampled before intestinal transplant. The receptors come from a human donor who received an intestinal transplant.

This rearrangement joins TRBV11-3 to TRBJ2-7, with a possible D match to TRBD2 (6 bases). This CDR3 spans 14 amino acids. Deletions cut 6 bases from V and 0 bases from J, with 12 bases between. CDR1 and CDR2 (germline): SGHNT, YENEEA. CDR3 region: CASSAGTSSYEQYF. In DNA, the CDR3 is TGTGCCAGCAGTGCGGGAACCAGCTCCTACGAGCAGTACTTC.

The CDR3 bases are TGTGCCAGCAGCCAATTCCGTCAGGGGCCACACGAGCAGTACTTC. The encoded protein is CASSQFRQGPHEQYF. This chain joins TRBV14 and TRBJ2-7, with a possible D match to TRBD1 (6 bases). Trimming pared 2 bases from V and 5 bases from J, leaving 16 bases between. Germline values: CDR1 SGHDN, CDR2 FVKESK. The CDR3 extends over 15 amino acids.

The chain is built from TRBV6-5 and TRBJ2-7; D remains unclear. In germline, CDR1 is MNHEY, CDR2 SVGAGI. CDR3 length: 12 amino acids. Trimming left V 6 bases short and J 3 bases short, with 9 bases between. CDR3 sequence (DNA): TGTGCCAGCAGCGCGCTAGACTACGAGCAGTACTTC. It translates to CASSALDYEQYF.

Points on this clone: The junction departs from germline at one end; a sequencing error may be responsible. J is TRBJ1-6 and V is TRBV5-1; D is possibly TRBD1 (5 bases). This CDR3 has 14 amino acids. Germline V gene data show CDR1 as SGHRS and CDR2 as YFSETQ. The CDR3 region is CASSLGLDNSPLHF. The CDR3 bases are TGCGCCAGCAGTTTGGGGCTGGATAATTCACCCCTCCACTTT.

The chain employs TRBV6-1 and TRBJ1-2, with 9 positions matching TRBD1. V was pared by 7 bases and J by 4 bases, with 10 bases of the junction left unmatched. This CDR3 has 15 residues. CDR1 and CDR2 (germline): MNHNS, SASEGT. CDR3 region: CASTDPGQGIYGYTF. CDR3 coding DNA: TGTGCCAGCACGGACCCGGGACAGGGAATCTATGGCTACACCTTC.

The chain is built from TRBV6-5 and TRBJ2-5; 14 bases are shared with TRBD2. The CDR3 consists of 14 residues. Per the germline V gene, CDR1 is MNHEY and CDR2 is SVGAGI. The J segment lost 12 bases and the V segment lost 4 bases, leaving 7 bases of the junction unmatched. In DNA, the CDR3 is TGTGCCAGCAGTTCGCGGGGACTAGCGGGAGAGGAGTACTTC. It encodes CASSSRGLAGEEYF.

The chain is built from TRBV15 and TRBJ2-7; TRBD1 matches 9 bases. Germline assignment: CDR1 LNHNV and CDR2 YYDKDF (reference sequence). The CDR3 contains 14 residues. V shed 8 bases, J shed 2 bases, and the junction held 7 bases outside the gene matches. As DNA, the CDR3 is TGTGCCACCGGGGACAGGGTGACTCCCTACGAGCAGTACTTC. It translates to CATGDRVTPYEQYF. Together with reference TRBV15 and TRBJ2-7, the CDR3 gives the full variable domain: DAMVIQNPRYQVTQFGKPVTLSCSQTLNHNVMYWYQQKSSQAPKLLFHYYDKDFNNEADTPDNFQSRRPNTSFCFLDIRSPGLGDTAMYLCATGDRVTPYEQYFGPGTRLTVT.

The rearrangement uses TRBV10-2 and TRBJ1-5; a possible D gene is TRBD1 (6 bases). The V end was cut by 8 bases, the J end by 4 bases, with 12 bases between. This CDR3 contains 13 residues. From germline, CDR1 is WSHSY and CDR2 SAAADI. CDR3 sequence (DNA): TGCGCCAGCCGAGCCCAGGGGAATCAGCCCCAGCATTTT. The encoded protein is CASRAQGNQPQHF.

This chain joins TRBV27 and TRBJ1-1; D is uncertain. The CDR3 spans 16 residues. V was clipped by 3 bases and J by 4 bases, with 18 bases between them. Germline lookup yields CDR1 MNHEY and CDR2 SMNVEV (reference sequence). The CDR3 loop is CASSFYPTSPGTEAFF. CDR3 DNA: TGTGCCAGCAGTTTTTACCCTACGAGTCCGGGCACTGAAGCTTTCTTT.

This chain uses TRBV7-2 with TRBJ2-1; TRBD2 is a possible D gene (6 bases). V shed 4 bases and J shed 10 bases, with 26 bases lying between them. The V gene's germline CDR1 is SGHTA and CDR2 FQGNSA. The CDR3 is made up of 17 amino acids. CDR3 protein: CASSSMPRAGRTGEQFF. The CDR3, as DNA: TGTGCCAGCAGCTCCATGCCGCGGGCGGGAAGGACGGGGGAGCAGTTCTTC.

The chain carries TRBV6-1 and TRBJ2-2; the D is unclear. V was pared by 6 bases and J by 6 bases, with 11 bases between. The V gene's germline CDR1 is MNHNS and CDR2 SASEGT. This CDR3 comprises 13 residues. The CDR3 reads CASRSLAAGELFF. As DNA, the CDR3 is TGTGCCAGCAGAAGTTTGGCGGCCGGGGAGCTGTTTTTT.

The J gene is TRBJ1-1, the V gene TRBV30, with a weak D call TRBD1 (6 bases). Trimming took off 1 base at V and 6 bases at J, with 9 bases between the two ends. Germline CDR1 reads GTSNPN; CDR2 reads SVGIG (reference sequence). The CDR3 is made up of 12 amino acids. The CDR3 nucleotides read TGTGCCTGGAGTGGACAGGTGTCTGAAGCTTTCTTT. Protein: CAWSGQVSEAFF. Filled out from reference TRBV30 and TRBJ1-1, the complete variable domain reads SQTIHQWPATLVQPVGSPLSLECTVEGTSNPNLYWYRQAAGRGLQLLFYSVGIGQISSEVPQNLSASRPQDRQFILSSKKLLLSDSGFYLCAWSGQVSEAFFGQGTRLTVV.

The gene calls are TRBV15 and TRBJ2-3; D is possibly TRBD2 (5 bases). Germline CDR1 is LNHNV and CDR2 is YYDKDF (reference sequence). V lost 5 bases and J lost 2, with 8 bases in between. CDR3 length equals 13 residues. This CDR3 is CATSSGYTDTQYF. The CDR3 DNA is TGTGCCACCAGCTCGGGATACACAGATACGCAGTATTTT.

V is TRBV5-1 and J is TRBJ2-7; D may be TRBD1 (6 bases). The CDR3 has 14 amino acids. Trimming left V 3 bases short and J 0 bases short, with 10 bases between. From germline, CDR1 is SGHRS and CDR2 YFSETQ. Here the CDR3 reads CASSSQGTSYEQYF. As DNA, the CDR3 is TGCGCCAGCAGCTCTCAGGGGACCTCCTACGAGCAGTACTTC.

This clone was detected once. This chain joins TRBV14 and TRBJ1-3; no firm D call. The CDR3 has 18 residues. Germline V lookup: CDR1 SGHDN, CDR2 FVKESK. V was clipped by 4 bases and J by 4 bases, with 23 bases between them. This CDR3 reads CASSRFPVRGLTGNTIYF. The DNA of the CDR3 is TGTGCCAGCAGCCGATTTCCCGTCCGGGGTCTAACGGGAAACACCATATATTTT.

The rearrangement links TRBV5-1 to TRBJ1-2, with D unclear. Between the trimmed V and J ends, which lost 4 bases and 6 bases, there was a span of 22 bases. Germline values: CDR1 SGHRS, CDR2 YFSETQ. The CDR3 contains 16 residues. The CDR3 DNA sequence: TGCGCCAGCAGCCCAACGGGCCGCGGGAATGATGATGGCTACACCTTC. The encoded protein is CASSPTGRGNDDGYTF.

The chain links TRBV28 to TRBJ2-5; the D is unclear. Between the trimmed V and J ends, which lost 3 bases and 3 bases, there was a span of 11 bases. The CDR3 contains 14 residues. CDR1 MDHEN and CDR2 SYDVKM come from the germline V gene. The CDR3 sequence: CASSFDGWKETQYF. CDR3 nucleotide sequence: TGTGCCAGCAGTTTTGACGGGTGGAAAGAGACCCAGTACTTC.

The chain is built from TRBV28 and TRBJ2-1, with D possibly being TRBD1 (6 bases). Trimming removed 2 bases at V and 0 bases at J, with 8 bases between. CDR3 length: 15 residues. The germline CDR1 and CDR2 sequences are MDHEN and SYDVKM. The DNA for the CDR3 is TGTGCCAGCAGTTTAGGCAGGGGCTCCTACAATGAGCAGTTCTTC. Amino acid sequence: CASSLGRGSYNEQFF.

The V call is TRBV11-2, the J call TRBJ1-1; D possibly corresponds to TRBD1 (5 bases). From germline, CDR1 is SGHAT and CDR2 FQNNGV. This CDR3 comprises 14 residues. Trimming took off 5 bases at V and 6 bases at J, with 16 bases between the two ends. The CDR3 sequence: CASSKELWGAEAFF. CDR3 sequence (DNA): TGTGCCAGCAGCAAAGAACTGTGGGGGGCTGAAGCTTTCTTT.

V usage is TRBV2 and J usage is TRBJ1-2; possibly TRBD1 for D (6 bases). V gave up 6 bases and J gave up 8 bases, with 19 bases separating them. CDR1 SNHLY and CDR2 FYNNEI come from the germline V gene. The CDR3 runs to 14 residues. The CDR3 loop reads CASRQQGPQGGYTF. The DNA for the CDR3 is TGTGCCAGCAGGCAACAGGGCCCTCAGGGAGGCTACACCTTC.

The J gene is TRBJ1-1, the V gene TRBV5-1; D is unresolved. This CDR3 is built from 14 residues. V lost 5 bases and J 1 base, leaving 12 bases between the germline ends. Germline V gives CDR1 SGHRS, CDR2 YFSETQ. The CDR3 loop is CASRPDWANTEAFF. DNA for the CDR3: TGCGCCAGCAGACCGGACTGGGCGAACACTGAAGCTTTCTTT. Together with reference TRBV5-1 and TRBJ1-1, the CDR3 gives the full variable domain: KAGVTQTPRYLIKTRGQQVTLSCSPISGHRSVSWYQQTPGQGLQFLFEYFSETQRNKGNFPGRFSGRQFSNSRSEMNVSTLELGDSALYLCASRPDWANTEAFFGQGTRLTVV.

The rearrangement joins TRBV13 to TRBJ2-4; the match to TRBD1 covers 11 bases. The germline CDR1 and CDR2 sequences are PRHDT and FYEKMQ (reference sequence). Germline trimming cut 4 bases from V and 11 bases from J; bases unmatched to any gene: 4. The CDR3 totals 13 residues. CDR3 in DNA: TGTGCCAGCAGCTCCGGGACAGGGGGACTTCAGTACTTC. Translating it yields CASSSGTGGLQYF.

The chain carries TRBV2 and TRBJ2-7; 9 bases align to TRBD1. The length of the CDR3 is 15 residues. Germline assignment: CDR1 SNHLY and CDR2 FYNNEI. Trimming took 3 bases from V and 5 from J; bases not matched to a gene: 8. The CDR3 is CASSEMGQGPHEQYF. In DNA form, the CDR3 reads TGTGCCAGCAGTGAGATGGGACAGGGACCCCACGAGCAGTACTTC.

The chain has TRBV2 and TRBJ1-6; 8 nucleotides agree with TRBD1. This CDR3 spans 14 amino acids. V was clipped by 6 bases and J by 9 bases; unmatched bases: 7. Per germline, CDR1 SNHLY and CDR2 FYNNEI. CDR3 loop: CASSRQGNSSPLHF. CDR3 nucleotide sequence: TGTGCCAGCAGCAGACAGGGGAACAGTTCACCCCTCCACTTT.

The rearrangement uses TRBV15 and TRBJ1-5; the match to TRBD1 covers 8 bases. There are 17 residues in the CDR3. V shed 5 bases, J shed 2 bases, and the junction held 11 bases outside the gene matches. Germline-derived CDR1 and CDR2 are LNHNV and YYDKDF (reference sequence). CDR3 residues: CATSPLQGARGNQPQHF. The CDR3 DNA follows: TGTGCCACCAGCCCACTCCAGGGGGCGAGGGGCAATCAGCCCCAGCATTTT.

This clone was recorded a few times. The chain uses TRBV19 and TRBJ1-2, with TRBD1 matching over 7 bases. CDR3 length equals 11 residues. Germline V gene sequence: CDR1 LNHDA, CDR2 SQIVND (reference sequence). The trim removed 5 bases at V and 8 bases at J, leaving 2 bases unmatched. The DNA of the CDR3 is TGTGCCAGTAGTGGAGGGGGCGGCTACACCTTC. The encoded protein is CASSGGGGYTF.

The V gene is TRBV28, the J gene TRBJ2-1; 9 nucleotides agree with TRBD1. The CDR3 consists of 13 residues. With V trimmed by 8 bases and J by 3 bases, 2 bases remained unmatched. Germline loops: CDR1 MDHEN, CDR2 SYDVKM. The chain's CDR3 is CASADRGYNEQFF. The CDR3 nucleotides are TGTGCCAGCGCGGACAGGGGCTACAATGAGCAGTTCTTC. Full variable domain (remainder filled in from reference TRBV28 and TRBJ2-1): DVKVTQSSRYLVKRTGEKVFLECVQDMDHENMFWYRQDPGLGLRLIYFSYDVKMKEKGDIPEGYSVSREKKERFSLILESASTNQTSMYLCASADRGYNEQFFGPGTRLTVL.

This sequence joins TRBV7-9 and TRBJ1-6; D perhaps matches TRBD1 (5 bases). The CDR3 runs to 18 residues. Germline V gene sequence: CDR1 SEHNR, CDR2 FQNEAQ (reference sequence). The ends were cut back, 4 bases at V and 5 bases at J, with 21 bases in the middle. DNA for the CDR3: TGTGCCAGCAGCTACTGGGCAGGGAGGGCCCAAGATAATTCACCCCTCCACTTT. Its protein is CASSYWAGRAQDNSPLHF.

J is TRBJ1-2 and V is TRBV2, with D possibly being TRBD1 (6 bases). CDR1 is SNHLY and CDR2 is FYNNEI in the germline V gene. The germline V and J ends were trimmed by 6 bases and 0 bases, with 14 bases remaining between them. CDR3 length equals 15 residues. CDR3 DNA: TGTGCCAGCAGGACAGGAAAGGCTCCTAACTATGGCTACACCTTC. It encodes CASRTGKAPNYGYTF.

The J gene is TRBJ1-2, the V gene TRBV19; D ambiguous. Trimming shortened V by 3 bases and J by 8 bases, and 7 bases separated the two germline ends. Germline V lookup: CDR1 LNHDA, CDR2 SQIVND (reference sequence). CDR3 size: 11 residues. CDR3 sequence reads: CASSIPRGYTF. The CDR3 bases are TGTGCCAGTAGTATCCCTAGGGGCTACACCTTC.

V and J are TRBV27 and TRBJ2-5, with D tentatively TRBD2 (5 bases). Germline V CDR1 and CDR2: MNHEY, SMNVEV (reference sequence). The CDR3 extends over 14 amino acids. V was pared by 2 bases and J by 4 bases, with 11 bases between. Here the CDR3 reads CASSLTTRGETQYF. Written as DNA, the CDR3 is TGTGCCAGCAGTTTAACGACACGGGGAGAGACCCAGTACTTC.

V gene TRBV7-8 combines with J gene TRBJ2-7, with 16 bases that match TRBD2. Germline V gives CDR1 SGHVS, CDR2 FQNEAQ. The V and J ends lost 4 bases and 9 bases, in that order; junction bases with no gene match: 9. This CDR3 comprises 16 residues. The CDR3 region has the DNA TGTGCCAGCAGCTCCGGGACTAGCGGGGGGGCCTCACGGCAGTACTTC. As protein: CASSSGTSGGASRQYF.